These T cell receptor beta chains were read from a single sample in a study of cytomegalovirus exposure and HLA in healthy donors. The assay was immunoSEQ multiplex PCR, and TCRdb's table has in-frame clones only and misses some. The table has approximately 150,000 clones, 70% to 80% seen once. What was sequenced was PBMCs. Receptor source: a middle-aged man in good health and CMV-seropositive. CDR3s include the opening cysteine and the closing phenylalanine or tryptophan. Each record gives: clone size, J gene, V gene, D gene, CDR3 protein, CDR3 DNA. D genes are given only for firm matches. Clone size appears in some rows only: once, few, many, or a class for an expanded clone.

>-|TRBJ2-1|TRBV7-9|TRBD1
CASSAGGSEQFF
TGTGCCAGCAGTGCAGGGGGCAGTGAGCAGTTCTTC
>-|TRBJ1-2|TRBV29-1|-
CSAGENYGYTF
TGCAGCGCGGGGGAGAACTATGGCTACACCTTC
>-|TRBJ2-1|TRBV1|-
CTSSQAALAGANEQFF
TGCACCAGCAGCCAAGCCGCACTAGCGGGAGCAAATGAGCAGTTCTTC
>-|TRBJ2-6|TRBV6-5|-
CASSRAGANVLTF
TGTGCCAGCAGCCGAGCTGGGGCCAACGTCCTGACTTTC
>-|TRBJ1-1|TRBV7-2|TRBD1
CASRITGGIQTEAFF
TGTGCCAGCAGAATCACAGGGGGCATCCAGACTGAAGCTTTCTTT
>-|TRBJ2-5|TRBV5-1|TRBD1
CASSRGQQETQYF
TGCGCCAGCAGCCGGGGACAGCAAGAGACCCAGTACTTC
>-|TRBJ2-3|TRBV9|TRBD2
CASSVEGGTSGNTDTQYF
TGTGCCAGCAGCGTAGAGGGTGGGACTAGCGGCAACACAGATACGCAGTATTTT
>-|TRBJ2-4|TRBV27|TRBD1
CASSSGSGTANIQYF
TGTGCCAGCAGTTCTGGGAGTGGGACAGCTAACATTCAGTACTTC
>few|TRBJ1-2|TRBV28|TRBD1
CASSSDRGFKYGYTF
TGTGCCAGCAGTTCAGACAGGGGTTTTAAATATGGCTACACCTTC
>-|TRBJ2-3|TRBV7-6|-
CASSLERAGLGTQYF
TGTGCCAGCAGCCTCGAGCGGGCCGGTCTAGGTACGCAGTATTTT
>-|TRBJ1-2|TRBV27|-
CASSLSRSFNYGYTF
TGTGCCAGCAGTTTGTCTAGATCCTTTAACTATGGCTACACCTTC
>once|TRBJ1-3|TRBV30|-
CAWTGSGNTIYF
TGTGCCTGGACGGGCTCTGGAAACACCATATATTTT
>-|TRBJ2-3|TRBV7-9|-
CASRQTRASDTQYF
TGTGCCAGCAGGCAGACTAGAGCGTCGGATACGCAGTATTTT
>-|TRBJ1-2|TRBV18|-
CASSPREGYTF
TGTGCCAGCTCTCCACGTGAGGGCTACACCTTC
>-|TRBJ2-1|TRBV4-1|-
CASSQVWTHNEQFF
TGCGCCAGCAGCCAAGTTTGGACTCACAATGAGCAGTTCTTC
>-|TRBJ2-1|TRBV5-4|TRBD2
CASSLAGGPSYNEQFF
TGTGCCAGCAGCTTAGCGGGAGGGCCGTCCTACAATGAGCAGTTCTTC
>-|TRBJ1-2|TRBV19|TRBD1
CASSVTGTGGKSYGYTF
TGTGCCAGTAGTGTAACCGGGACAGGGGGAAAAAGCTATGGCTACACCTTC
>-|TRBJ2-2|TRBV29-1|-
CSVAEPTGELFF
TGCAGCGTCGCAGAACCCACCGGGGAGCTGTTTTTT
>-|TRBJ1-1|TRBV28|TRBD1
CASSTDRADTEAFF
TGTGCCAGCAGCACGGACAGGGCGGACACTGAAGCTTTCTTT
>-|TRBJ2-2|TRBV19|-
CASSTGWTLVTPGELFF
TGTGCCAGTAGTACGGGGTGGACTCTAGTTACCCCCGGGGAGCTGTTTTTT
>-|TRBJ2-7|TRBV14|TRBD2
CASSQEGTSGRVYEQYF
TGTGCCAGCAGCCAAGAGGGCACTAGCGGGAGAGTCTACGAGCAGTACTTC
>-|TRBJ2-3|TRBV7-2|-
CASSPTGVPTDTQYF
TGTGCCAGCAGCCCCACGGGGGTCCCCACAGATACGCAGTATTTT
>-|TRBJ2-5|TRBV18|-
CASSPPRGHHQETQYF
TGTGCCAGCTCACCACCGAGGGGACACCATCAAGAGACCCAGTACTTC
>once|TRBJ2-3|TRBV5-1|TRBD1
CASSMDGTGTSTDTQYF
TGCGCCAGCAGTATGGACGGGACAGGGACTAGCACAGATACGCAGTATTTT
>few|TRBJ2-7|TRBV19|TRBD2
CASSIGTSGSYEQYF
TGTGCCAGTAGTATCGGGACTAGCGGGTCCTACGAGCAGTACTTC
>-|TRBJ1-1|TRBV2|TRBD1
CASSDRGPQAFF
TGTGCCAGCAGCGACAGGGGCCCCCAAGCTTTCTTT
>-|TRBJ1-2|TRBV19|-
CASSEDGIYGYTF
TGTGCCAGTAGTGAGGACGGGATCTATGGCTACACCTTC
>-|TRBJ1-1|TRBV7-2|-
CASSLPFPTAEAFF
TGTGCCAGCAGCCTTCCCTTCCCGACAGCTGAAGCTTTCTTT
>-|TRBJ2-7|TRBV4-1|-
CASSQTGGYEQYF
TGCGCCAGCAGCCAAACCGGGGGCTACGAGCAGTACTTC
>-|TRBJ2-5|TRBV28|-
CASSLIIGPREETQYF
TGTGCCAGCAGTTTGATTATAGGGCCCCGGGAGGAGACCCAGTACTTC
>-|TRBJ1-2|TRBV27|TRBD1
CASSPDRAVLYGYTF
TGTGCCAGCAGCCCCGACAGGGCCGTCCTCTATGGCTACACCTTC
>-|TRBJ2-1|TRBV7-2|TRBD2
CASSQSGTSRLDEQFF
TGTGCCAGCAGCCAGAGCGGGACTAGCCGGCTAGATGAGCAGTTCTTC
>few|TRBJ2-7|TRBV15|-
CATSSGNDGRRSSYEQYF
TGTGCCACCAGCAGTGGGAATGATGGACGGAGGAGCTCCTACGAGCAGTACTTC
>-|TRBJ1-2|TRBV2|TRBD1
CASTRGDGYTF
TGTGCCAGTACCAGGGGGGACGGCTACACCTTC
>-|TRBJ2-7|TRBV29-1|-
CRPSAPGRDEYF
TGCAGGCCTTCAGCTCCTGGCAGGGATGAGTACTTC
>-|TRBJ1-4|TRBV28|TRBD1
CASTVGTGANEKLFF
TGTGCCAGCACCGTAGGGACAGGCGCTAATGAAAAACTGTTTTTT
>-|TRBJ1-2|TRBV7-9|TRBD1
CASSLTGQGNGYTF
TGTGCCAGCAGCTTAACGGGACAGGGAAATGGCTACACCTTC
>few|TRBJ1-3|TRBV4-3|-
CASSYEAPGLSGNTIYF
TGCGCCAGCAGCTACGAGGCGCCAGGGCTCTCTGGAAACACCATATATTTT
>-|TRBJ2-1|TRBV7-9|-
CASSYTGNEQFF
TGTGCCAGCAGCTATACGGGGAATGAGCAGTTCTTC
>once|TRBJ2-7|TRBV6-1|-
CASSPTRETYEQYF
TGTGCCAGCAGTCCCACCAGGGAAACCTACGAGCAGTACTTC
>-|TRBJ2-1|TRBV9|-
CASSDHQLALQFF
TGTGCCAGCAGCGACCACCAGCTAGCGTTACAGTTCTTC
>-|TRBJ2-5|TRBV5-4|TRBD1
CASSRPGQGIETQYF
TGTGCCAGCAGTAGACCGGGACAGGGGATAGAGACCCAGTACTTC
>-|TRBJ2-2|TRBV5-4|TRBD2
CASSLGGRAGTGELFF
TGTGCCAGCAGCTTGGGTGGGAGGGCCGGCACCGGGGAGCTGTTTTTT
>-|TRBJ2-3|TRBV6-1|TRBD2
CASRGGASFTDTQYF
TGTGCCAGCAGGGGAGGGGCGTCTTTCACAGATACGCAGTATTTT
>-|TRBJ1-5|TRBV30|-
CAWSRGNSNQPQHF
TGTGCCTGGAGCAGGGGCAATAGCAATCAGCCCCAGCATTTT
>few|TRBJ1-1|TRBV14|-
CASSRAGKNTEAFF
TGTGCCAGCAGCCGAGCAGGGAAGAACACTGAAGCTTTCTTT
>-|TRBJ2-7|TRBV7-2|TRBD2
CASSGAGGSEQYF
TGTGCCAGCTCAGGCGCGGGAGGCTCCGAGCAGTACTTC
>-|TRBJ1-5|TRBV28|-
CATTKAGGQPQHF
TGTGCCACGACGAAGGCGGGTGGTCAGCCCCAGCATTTT
>few|TRBJ2-7|TRBV6-1|TRBD2
CARGTSGRYEQYF
TGTGCCAGGGGGACTAGCGGGAGGTACGAGCAGTACTTC
>-|TRBJ2-1|TRBV28|-
CASGASYNEQFF
TGTGCCAGCGGGGCGAGTTACAATGAGCAGTTCTTC
>-|TRBJ2-2|TRBV6-4|TRBD2
CASKPSGNTGELFF
TGTGCCAGCAAGCCTAGCGGGAACACCGGGGAGCTGTTTTTT
>medium-sized|TRBJ2-7|TRBV5-5|TRBD1
CASSRRQGDYEQYF
TGTGCCAGCAGCCGACGACAGGGGGACTACGAGCAGTACTTC
>-|TRBJ2-1|TRBV7-9|-
CASSLVAEQKEQFF
TGTGCCAGCAGCTTAGTAGCGGAACAGAAGGAGCAGTTCTTC